This is a list of T cell receptor beta chains from one sample in a study of CD8 T cells in ankylosing spondylitis. TCRdb ran MiXCR on the 5' RACE reads and lists one entry per CDR3 protein. This sample has 180,000 or so distinct CDR3 sequences; more than 9% occur once, and the top ten carry about 27%. The sample consisted of blood, either unsorted or a sorted T cell fraction (not recorded which). All receptors derive from a male donor with ankylosing spondylitis or in good health (not recorded which). Both conserved end residues are part of each CDR3. A D gene is named only where the DNA matches it firmly. Rows may omit the clone size; those that give it use once, few, many or a size class.

TRBJ2-1 TRBV5-5 TRBD2 many TGTGCCAGCAGCTTGTTTAGCGGGGGGCCTGCGAATGAGCAGTTCTTC CASSLFSGGPANEQFF
TRBJ2-7 TRBV7-9 NA few TGTGCCAGCAGCTTAGATACCAGCTACGAGCAGTACTTC CASSLDTSYEQYF
TRBJ2-7 TRBV28 TRBD2 NA TGTGCCAGCAGTCTTATAGCGGGGGGGAATACCTACGAGCAGTACTTC CASSLIAGGNTYEQYF
TRBJ2-5 TRBV6-2/TRBV6-3 TRBD2 NA TGTGCCAGCATTTCCCCAGTCGGGGGGAGGAAGACCCAGTACTTC CASISPVGGRKTQYF
TRBJ1-1 TRBV3-1 TRBD1 once TGTGCCAGCAGCCAAGGGTCGGACAGGGGCGAAGCTTTCTTT CASSQGSDRGEAFF
TRBJ1-5 TRBV12-3/TRBV12-4 NA few TGTGCCAGCAGTCCCACCTTGGGACTCAACGATCAGCCCCAGCATTTT CASSPTLGLNDQPQHF
TRBJ2-1 TRBV5-6 TRBD2 many TGTGCCAGCAGCTTGTATGCGACTAGCGGAGTCTACAATGAGCAGTTCTTC CASSLYATSGVYNEQFF
TRBJ2-7 TRBV5-5 NA NA TGTGCCAGCAGCCCACAGGGTATCAACGAGCAGTACTTC CASSPQGINEQYF
TRBJ2-7 TRBV6-4 NA many TGTGCCAGCAGTGACTCGGGCGGGGACTCCTACGAGCAGTACTTC CASSDSGGDSYEQYF
TRBJ2-1 TRBV20-1 TRBD2 many TGCAGTGCTAGAGGGCTAGCGGAGTACAATGAGCAGTTCTTC CSARGLAEYNEQFF
TRBJ2-2 TRBV5-1 TRBD2 few TGCGCCAGCAGCTTGCAACTAGCGGGAGTCACCGGGGAGCTGTTTTTT CASSLQLAGVTGELFF
TRBJ2-2 TRBV9 TRBD2 NA TGTGCCAGCAGCGTAGGAACGGGGGGGCCAACCGGGGAGCTGTTTTTT CASSVGTGGPTGELFF
TRBJ1-1 TRBV15 NA many TGTGCCACCAGCAGGATACGCAGCCGTGAAGCTTTCTTT CATSRIRSREAFF
TRBJ2-1 TRBV27 TRBD1 many TGTGCCAGCATTCCCGAGGGGGCGTCCTACAATGAGCAGTTCTTC CASIPEGASYNEQFF
TRBJ2-7 TRBV4-3 NA NA TGCGCCAGCAGCCAATATGGGCGGGGCTCCTACGAGCAGTACTTC CASSQYGRGSYEQYF
TRBJ2-4 TRBV2 TRBD2 NA TGTGCCAGCAGTGAAAGACTAGCGGGAGTACCAGCCAAAAACATTCAGTACTTC CASSERLAGVPAKNIQYF
TRBJ2-4 TRBV4-1 TRBD2 NA TGCGCCAGCAGCCAAGAGCAGCGGGAGGGCAACATTCAGTACTTC CASSQEQREGNIQYF
TRBJ2-1 TRBV11-2 NA few TGTGCCAGCAGCCGTAGCGGAAGCTCCTACAATGAGCAGTTCTTC CASSRSGSSYNEQFF
TRBJ2-3 TRBV6-5 TRBD1 NA TGTGCCAGCAGTTGGGGACAGCAAAACACAGATACGCAGTATTTT CASSWGQQNTDTQYF
TRBJ2-7 TRBV29-1 NA many TGCAGCGCCTCGTTATCCTACGAGCAGTACTTC CSASLSYEQYF
TRBJ1-4 TRBV5-1 NA many TGCGCCAGCAGCCCCCAGGGGAGCCGCGAAAAACTGTTTTTT CASSPQGSREKLFF
TRBJ1-4 TRBV5-1 NA NA TGCGCCAGCAGCTTGATCGCTAATGAAAAACTGTTTTTT CASSLIANEKLFF
TRBJ1-4 TRBV13 TRBD1 NA TGTGCCAGCAGCTTAGCTAGACAGGGTCGGAATGAAAAACTGTTTTTT CASSLARQGRNEKLFF
TRBJ2-7 TRBV20-1 NA many TGCAGTGTAGTTCAAGGGACGGCCTCCTACGAGCAGTACTTC CSVVQGTASYEQYF
TRBJ1-5 TRBV7-2 TRBD1 many TGTGCCAGCAGCCCAAGGGGGCGTGATCAGCCCCAGCATTTT CASSPRGRDQPQHF
TRBJ2-2 TRBV5-1 NA NA TGCGCCAGCAGCTTGGTAGGGGCCCTGAACACCGGGGAGCTGTTTTTT CASSLVGALNTGELFF
TRBJ2-7 TRBV12-3/TRBV12-4 TRBD2 many TGTGCCAGCAGTTTACGAGCGGGAGAGGGTTCCTACGAGCAGTACTTC CASSLRAGEGSYEQYF
TRBJ2-3 TRBV5-1 NA many TGCGCCAGCAGCAGGACGACGGATACGCAGTATTTT CASSRTTDTQYF
TRBJ1-2 TRBV2 NA few TGTGCCAGCGGGGCCGACTATGGCTACACCTTC CASGADYGYTF